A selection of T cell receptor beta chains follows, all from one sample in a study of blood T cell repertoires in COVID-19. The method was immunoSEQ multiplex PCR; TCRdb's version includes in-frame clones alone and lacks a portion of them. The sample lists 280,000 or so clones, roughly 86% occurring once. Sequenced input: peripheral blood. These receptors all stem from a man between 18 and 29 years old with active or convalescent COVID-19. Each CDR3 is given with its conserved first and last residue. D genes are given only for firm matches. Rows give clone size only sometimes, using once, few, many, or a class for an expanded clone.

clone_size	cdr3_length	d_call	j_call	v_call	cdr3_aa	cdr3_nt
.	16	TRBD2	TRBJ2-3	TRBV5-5	CASSPGLAGWGDTQYF	TGTGCCAGCAGCCCCGGACTAGCGGGGTGGGGAGATACGCAGTATTTT
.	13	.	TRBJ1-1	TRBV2	CASSEEINTEAFF	TGTGCCAGCAGTGAGGAGATAAACACTGAAGCTTTCTTT
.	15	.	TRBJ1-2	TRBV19	CASSSDAGGADGYTF	TGTGCCAGTAGCTCAGACGCGGGGGGCGCTGATGGCTACACCTTC
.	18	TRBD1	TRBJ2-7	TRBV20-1	CSASSRMVKGQDSYEQYF	TGCAGTGCTAGTTCACGAATGGTAAAGGGACAGGACTCCTACGAGCAGTACTTC
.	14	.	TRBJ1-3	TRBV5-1	CASSLGQGGNTIYF	TGCGCCAGCAGCTTGGGGCAGGGAGGAAACACCATATATTTT
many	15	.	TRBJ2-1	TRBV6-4	CASSDSGGASDEQFF	TGTGCCAGCAGTGACTCGGGGGGGGCCAGTGATGAGCAGTTCTTC
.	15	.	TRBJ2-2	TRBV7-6	CASSPRGGDTGELFF	TGTGCCAGCAGCCCAAGAGGGGGAGACACCGGGGAGCTGTTTTTT
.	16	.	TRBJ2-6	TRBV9	CASSVRRDSGANVLTF	TGTGCCAGCAGCGTAAGGAGAGACTCTGGGGCCAACGTCCTGACTTTC
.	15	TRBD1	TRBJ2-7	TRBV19	CASEDSGTGNNEQYF	TGTGCCAGCGAGGACTCCGGGACAGGGAACAACGAGCAGTACTTC
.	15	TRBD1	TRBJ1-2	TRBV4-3	CASSPGTAESYGYTF	TGCGCCAGCAGCCCTGGGACAGCGGAAAGCTATGGCTACACCTTC
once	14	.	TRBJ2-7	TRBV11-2	CASSLGAGDYEQYF	TGTGCCAGCAGCTTAGGCGCAGGGGATTACGAGCAGTACTTC
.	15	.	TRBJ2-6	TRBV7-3	CASSHELAGANVLTF	TGTGCCAGCAGCCATGAACTAGCTGGGGCCAACGTCCTGACTTTC
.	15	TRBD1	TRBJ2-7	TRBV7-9	CASSPRTGHSYEQYF	TGTGCCAGCAGCCCCAGGACAGGGCACTCCTACGAGCAGTACTTC
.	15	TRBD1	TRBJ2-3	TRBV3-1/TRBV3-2	CASSPQGAGTDTQYF	TGTGCCAGCAGCCCACAGGGGGCGGGTACAGATACGCAGTATTTT
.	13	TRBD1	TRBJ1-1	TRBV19	CATSTGVVTEAFF	TGTGCCACTTCGACAGGGGTCGTCACTGAAGCTTTCTTT
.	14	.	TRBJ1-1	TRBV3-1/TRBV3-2	CASSLKWPYTEAFF	TGTGCCAGCAGCCTTAAGTGGCCGTACACTGAAGCTTTCTTT
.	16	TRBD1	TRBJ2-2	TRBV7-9	CASSNRQGALAGELFF	TGTGCCAGCAGCAATAGACAGGGGGCGTTGGCCGGGGAGCTGTTTTTT
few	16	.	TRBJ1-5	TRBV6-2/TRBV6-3	CASSRRDLKSNQPQHF	TGTGCCAGCAGCCGCCGAGATCTCAAAAGCAATCAGCCCCAGCATTTT
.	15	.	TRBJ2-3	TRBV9	CASSVESSGTDTQYF	TGTGCCAGCAGCGTAGAGAGTAGCGGCACAGATACGCAGTATTTT
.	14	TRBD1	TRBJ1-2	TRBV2	CASSETGGVYGYTF	TGTGCCAGCAGTGAGACAGGGGGCGTCTATGGCTACACCTTC
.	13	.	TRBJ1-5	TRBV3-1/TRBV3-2	CASSQPGDQPQHF	TGTGCCAGCAGCCAACCAGGTGATCAGCCCCAGCATTTT
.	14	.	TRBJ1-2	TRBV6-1	CASSEALGEYGYTF	TGTGCCAGCAGTGAAGCGCTCGGGGAGTATGGCTACACCTTC
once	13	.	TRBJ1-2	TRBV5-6	CASSLQDNYGYTF	TGTGCCAGCAGCTTGCAGGATAACTATGGCTACACCTTC
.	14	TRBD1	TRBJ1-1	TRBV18	CASSPSRGDTEAFF	TGTGCCAGCTCACCTAGCAGGGGGGACACTGAAGCTTTCTTT
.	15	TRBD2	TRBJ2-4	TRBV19	CASTKGGGGAGIQYF	TGTGCCAGTACCAAAGGCGGGGGGGGCGCCGGCATTCAGTACTTC
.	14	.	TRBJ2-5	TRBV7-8	CASIRSQGRETQYF	TGTGCCAGCATCCGATCCCAGGGGAGAGAGACCCAGTACTTC
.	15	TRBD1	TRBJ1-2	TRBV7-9	CASSSSGTDSKGYTF	TGTGCCAGCAGCTCCTCCGGGACAGATAGCAAAGGCTACACCTTC
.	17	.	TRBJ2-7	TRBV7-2	CASSFSASQLTSYEQYF	TGTGCCAGCAGCTTTTCAGCTAGTCAGCTCACCTCCTACGAGCAGTACTTC
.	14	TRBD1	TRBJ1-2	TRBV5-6	CASSYRTGYYGYTF	TGTGCCAGCAGCTATCGGACAGGATACTATGGCTACACCTTC
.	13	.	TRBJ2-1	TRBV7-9	CASSPNRYNEQFF	TGTGCCAGCAGCCCCAACAGATACAATGAGCAGTTCTTC
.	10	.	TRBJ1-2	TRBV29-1	CSVRSAGYTF	TGCAGCGTTCGTAGCGCTGGCTACACCTTC
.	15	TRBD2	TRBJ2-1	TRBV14	CASSQASGGVNEQFF	TGTGCCAGCAGCCAAGCTAGCGGGGGAGTAAATGAGCAGTTCTTC
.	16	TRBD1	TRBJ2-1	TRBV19	CASSYYRGKNYNEQFF	TGTGCCAGTAGTTACTACAGGGGGAAGAACTACAATGAGCAGTTCTTC
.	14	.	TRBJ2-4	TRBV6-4	CASTCPGSGNIQYF	TGTGCCAGCACCTGTCCAGGGTCTGGGAACATTCAGTACTTC
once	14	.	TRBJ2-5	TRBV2	CASRETGPQETQYF	TGTGCCAGCAGGGAAACAGGGCCACAAGAGACCCAGTACTTC
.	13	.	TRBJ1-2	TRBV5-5	CASSLGQGQGYTF	TGTGCCAGCAGCTTGGGGCAGGGGCAGGGCTACACCTTC
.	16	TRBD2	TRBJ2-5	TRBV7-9	CASSPSGGAPRETQYF	TGTGCCAGCAGCCCTAGCGGGGGGGCGCCTCGGGAGACCCAGTACTTC
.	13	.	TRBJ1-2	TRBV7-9	CASSSQLFYGYTF	TGTGCCAGCAGCTCGCAGTTGTTCTATGGCTACACCTTC
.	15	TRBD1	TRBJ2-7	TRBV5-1	CASRPGQGDIYEQYF	TGCGCCAGCAGACCCGGGCAGGGGGACATCTACGAGCAGTACTTC
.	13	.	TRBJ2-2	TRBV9	CASSVSGTGELFF	TGTGCCAGCAGCGTCTCGGGCACCGGGGAGCTGTTTTTT
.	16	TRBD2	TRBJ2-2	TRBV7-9	CASSLVGGKNTGELFF	TGTGCCAGCAGCTTAGTCGGGGGGAAGAACACCGGGGAGCTGTTTTTT